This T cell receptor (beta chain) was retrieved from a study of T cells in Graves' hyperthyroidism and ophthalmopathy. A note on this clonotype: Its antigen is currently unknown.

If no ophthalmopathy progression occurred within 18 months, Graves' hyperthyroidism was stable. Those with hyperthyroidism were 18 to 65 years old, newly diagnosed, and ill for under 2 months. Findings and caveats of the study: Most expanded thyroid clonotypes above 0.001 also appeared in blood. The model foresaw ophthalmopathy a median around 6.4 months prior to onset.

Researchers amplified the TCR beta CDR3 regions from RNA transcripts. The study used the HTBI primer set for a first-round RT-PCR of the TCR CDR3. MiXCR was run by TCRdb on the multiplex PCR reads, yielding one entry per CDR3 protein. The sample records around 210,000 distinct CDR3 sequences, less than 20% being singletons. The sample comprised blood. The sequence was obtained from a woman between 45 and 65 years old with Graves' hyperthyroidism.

The CDR3 coding sequence is TGTGCCAGCAGTAAAGGGACAGGGGGCGGTAGGAACACTGAAGCTTTCTTT. Amino acids: CASSKGTGGGRNTEAFF. This chain links TRBV25-1 with TRBJ1-1; 12 positions agree with TRBD1. The CDR3 is 17 residues long. The germline gives CDR1 MGHDK, CDR2 SYGVNS. The V gene end was trimmed by 5 bases and the J gene end by 1 base; junction bases not matched to a gene: 8. Looking up the rest from reference TRBV25-1 and TRBJ1-1 gives the full variable domain: EADIYQTPRYLVIGTGKKITLECSQTMGHDKMYWYQQDPGMELHLIHYSYGVNSTEKGDLSSESTVSRIRTEHFPLTLESARPSHTSQYLCASSKGTGGGRNTEAFFGQGTRLTVV.